This TCR beta chain came from a study of blood T cell repertoires in COVID-19 (TCRdb year 2020). The study in broad terms: The collaborator samples originated in the United States, Italy and Spain and spanned the acute and convalescent phases of COVID-19. The material from the prospective study consisted of cDNA or gDNA derived from T cells, B-cell-depleted T cells, or PBMCs. The dataset comprised deeply sampled blood TCRbeta repertoires from subjects exposed to, actively infected with, or recovered from COVID-19. The repertoires were released in a freely available public database intended as a resource for research on the immune response to SARS-CoV-2. The samples were drawn from two sources: the first 160 participants of the ongoing ImmuneRACE study, and over 950 subjects contributed by 6 global collaborators. The sample metadata nearly always contained a de-identified subject ID, COVID-19 status, age in years and sex. Where available, HLA class I and class II types were taken from metadata supplied by the sample provider and were not determined by assay-based typing.

To note about this clone: No cognate antigen has been identified for it. No much larger clone exists at a distance of one base, and base qualities are not known.

The immunoSEQ Assay, a bias-controlled multiplex PCR, was used to amplify TCRbeta CDR3 regions from genomic DNA. Concerning the study's data processing: Nucleated cell counts per sample were estimated from amplification of reference gene primers within the assay. To quantify the absolute abundance of each unique TCRbeta CDR3 rearrangement, sequence reads were collapsed and filtered. For each sample, productive Simpson clonality was calculated as the square root of Simpson's diversity index over productive rearrangements. The table was pulled from immuneACCESS by TCRdb, which kept in-frame rearrangements only. Such tables lose some clones; where checked, under half of the loss comes from unresolved V genes, and the rest has no known cause. That table gives V, J and clone size, and the DNA gave D and trimming. This sample comprises approximately 100,000 clones, about 89% of them detected only once. The top ten clonotypes cover 0.97% of the sample.

Broad study findings and their caveats: The quantity of clinical and demographic metadata differed by source and by participant and was supplied without curation.

The collaborating institutions used their own protocols to collect whole blood in K2EDTA tubes. Collaborator samples were shipped for TCRbeta analysis as frozen whole blood, isolated PBMCs, or DNA extracted from either sample type. The germline V gene gives CDR1 as ENHRY and CDR2 as SYGVKD. The CDR3 contains 14 residues, cysteine and phenylalanine counted. Of the read, only the CDR3 DNA is kept; its 42 bases are in frame from base 1. The junction carries 11 bases between V and J, which are trimmed by 4 bases and 2 bases respectively. The chain joins TRBV10-3 to TRBJ1-2, with the D gene not clear enough to name. This clonotype originated in a man in his 60s with acute or convalescent COVID-19. Material: peripheral blood. The CDR3 region: CAISGDPRNYGYTF. The DNA sequence follows: TGTGCCATCAGTGGAGACCCGAGGAACTATGGCTACACCTTC.